This entry concerns a single TCR beta chain. No antigen is known for it. PCR primers comprised 60 Vbeta and 13 Jbeta primers. Only in-frame clones appear in the TCRdb table, and some are missing; sequencing was by immunoSEQ multiplex PCR. This table has approximately 71,000 clones, 72% appearing once. The entry originates in a study of cytomegalovirus exposure and HLA in healthy donors. Whole-study results and caveats: What a later analysis showed was that several of the most significant clusters appeared linked to common viral pathogens.

The germline V gene has CDR1 LGHNT and CDR2 FRNRAP. With 7 bases clipped from V and 4 bases from J, the junction kept 15 bases outside the gene matches. This CDR3 region has 16 residues. This clonotype was sampled from a woman aged 35 to 49 in good health and CMV-seropositive. The sample was PBMCs. The chain is built from TRBV12-5 and TRBJ1-1; the match to TRBD1 covers 7 bases. CDR3 amino acids: CASAKRFNRGITEAFF. In nucleotides, the CDR3 is TGTGCTAGTGCCAAAAGGTTTAACAGGGGTATCACTGAAGCTTTCTTT.